A single sample gave rise to the 13 T cell receptor beta chains below, sequenced in a study of response to subunit inactivated influenza vaccine. TCRdb reprocessed the RT-PCR reads via MiXCR and lists one record per CDR3 protein. The repertoire holds 600,000 to 850,000 distinct CDR3 sequences, 14% seen once, with about 7.6% in the top ten. Sequenced here: PBMCs from blood, sampled less than 15 days before vaccination. The receptors originated from a man aged 45-65 years who received an inactivated influenza vaccine.

Ten or more counts support this clonotype. The V and J genes are TRBV6-5 and TRBJ2-5; no definite D call. The CDR3 consists of 10 residues. The ends were cut back, 7 bases at V and 4 bases at J, with 4 bases in the middle. In germline, CDR1 is MNHEY, CDR2 SVGAGI. For the CDR3, the DNA is TGTGCCAGCAAGGGAGAGACCCAGTACTTC. It is translated as CASKGETQYF.

The gene calls are TRBV25-1 and TRBJ1-2; D is ambiguous. V was clipped by 3 bases and J by 7 bases, with 6 bases between them. Germline loops: CDR1 MGHDK, CDR2 SYGVNS. This CDR3 is 11 amino acids long. CDR3 amino acids: CASSDIAGYTF. Here the CDR3 DNA reads TGTGCCAGCAGTGACATAGCTGGCTACACCTTC.

This clonotype came up a few times. The rearrangement links TRBV21-1 to TRBJ1-1; the table names TRBD1, a call not compared with the DNA. TRBV21-1 is classified as a pseudogene. This CDR3 comprises 14 residues. The CDR3 protein is CASSKGPPNTEAFF. The CDR3 nucleotides read TGTGCCAGCAGCAAAGGTCCCCCGAACACTGAAGCTTTCTTT.

This clonotype has more than one count but fewer than ten. This rearrangement joins TRBV7-9 to TRBJ1-4; 12 bases match TRBD1. Per germline, CDR1 SEHNR and CDR2 FQNEAQ (reference sequence). With V trimmed by 5 bases and J by 7 bases, 5 bases remained unmatched. The CDR3 sequence is 15 residues long. CDR3 DNA: TGTGCCAGCAGCCCCGGGACAGGGGGCAGTGAAAAACTGTTTTTT. It yields the protein CASSPGTGGSEKLFF.

This clonotype was picked up a small number of times. V is TRBV5-1 and J is TRBJ2-2; 14 bases are a match to TRBD2. Losses at the gene ends were 3 bases for V and 1 base for J; bases not matched to a gene: 2. The CDR3 has 17 amino acids. Germline CDR1 SGHRS, CDR2 YFSETQ. The CDR3 is CASSWTSGGLNTGELFF. The CDR3 nucleotides are TGCGCCAGCAGCTGGACTAGCGGGGGGTTGAACACCGGGGAGCTGTTTTTT.

This clonotype was observed a few times. The gene calls are TRBV18 and TRBJ2-1; 9 nucleotides line up with TRBD2. The CDR3 has 17 residues. The germline gives CDR1 KGHSH, CDR2 LQKENI. J gave up 4 bases and V 6 bases, and 13 bases lay outside the gene matches. The CDR3 sequence: CASSPSTTSGWYNEQFF. CDR3 in DNA: TGTGCCAGCTCGCCCTCGACAACTAGCGGGTGGTACAATGAGCAGTTCTTC. Filled out from reference TRBV18 and TRBJ2-1, the complete variable domain reads NAGVMQNPRHLVRRRGQEARLRCSPMKGHSHVYWYRQLPEEGLKFMVYLQKENIIDESGMPKERFSAEFPKEGPSILRIQQVVRGDSAAYFCASSPSTTSGWYNEQFFGPGTRLTVL.

The chain recombines TRBV19 with TRBJ2-1; possible D gene TRBD2, 6 bases. Germline CDR1 is LNHDA and CDR2 is SQIVND (reference sequence). V dropped 0 bases and J dropped 10 bases, with 10 bases sitting between them. This CDR3 has 13 amino acids. The DNA for the CDR3 is TGTGCCAGTAGTATAGAACTAGCTTGGGAGCAGTTCTTC. Protein product: CASSIELAWEQFF. Supplemented by reference TRBV19 and TRBJ2-1, the full variable domain reads DGGITQSPKYLFRKEGQNVTLSCEQNLNHDAMYWYRQDPGQGLRLIYYSQIVNDFQKGDIAEGYSVSREKKESFPLTVTSAQKNPTAFYLCASSIELAWEQFFGPGTRLTVL.

The CDR3 spells CASSPPWNGGSGANVLTF. The CDR3 DNA sequence: TGTGCCAGCAGTCCTCCATGGAACGGGGGTTCTGGGGCCAACGTCCTGACTTTC. The chain employs TRBV6-1 and TRBJ2-6; perhaps TRBD2 as D (6 bases). In germline, CDR1 is MNHNS, CDR2 SASEGT. CDR3 length: 18 residues. The germline V and J ends were trimmed by 5 bases and 1 base, with 18 bases remaining between them.

The chain uses TRBV19 and TRBJ1-5, with a tentative D call TRBD1 (5 bases). Germline V gene lookup returns CDR1 LNHDA and CDR2 SQIVND (reference sequence). V was clipped by 0 bases and J by 9 bases, with 9 bases between them. CDR3 length: 13 residues. CDR3 protein: CASSIDRARPQHF. CDR3 nucleotides: TGTGCCAGTAGTATAGACAGGGCGCGGCCCCAGCATTTT.

The chain combines TRBV6-2 or TRBV6-3 with TRBJ2-2; D remains ambiguous. Germline lookup yields CDR1 MNHEY and CDR2 SVGEGT. V lost 0 bases, J lost 4 bases, and 9 bases lay in between. The length of the CDR3 is 15 residues. CDR3 nucleotide sequence: TGTGCCAGCAGTTACTCGATAGGAGTCACCGGGGAGCTGTTTTTT. Its protein product is CASSYSIGVTGELFF.

The table lists this clonotype with a few counts. The CDR3 here is CASRRQGLSSNQPQHF. DNA for the CDR3: TGTGCCAGTAGGAGACAGGGACTCTCTAGCAATCAGCCCCAGCATTTT. V is TRBV19 and J is TRBJ1-5; TRBD1 aligns across 7 bases. The V and J ends lost 6 bases and 0 bases, in that order; junction bases with no gene match: 8. The germline V gene has CDR1 LNHDA and CDR2 SQIVND (reference sequence). The CDR3 has 16 amino acids.

This clonotype was seen a handful of times. V gene TRBV10-3 combines with J gene TRBJ2-1, with TRBD2 matching 7 bases. Germline values: CDR1 ENHRY, CDR2 SYGVKD. There are 13 residues in the CDR3. V shed 6 bases and J 7 bases; nucleotides not matched to a gene: 6. The DNA for the CDR3 is TGTGCCATCAGCCTGGGAGGGTCGAATGAGCAGTTCTTC. Protein: CAISLGGSNEQFF.

The rearrangement uses TRBV5-6 and TRBJ2-1, with 10 nucleotides matching TRBD2. The germline V gene has CDR1 SGHDT and CDR2 YYEEEE. This CDR3 contains 20 residues. The V segment lost 4 bases and the J segment 6 bases; nucleotides outside the gene matches: 22. This CDR3 reads CASSPIDVLASGRGSNEQFF. CDR3 nucleotides: TGTGCCAGCAGCCCGATTGACGTACTGGCTAGCGGGAGAGGGAGCAATGAGCAGTTCTTC.